This TCR beta chain was identified in a study of blood T cell repertoires in COVID-19. Study-wide context: Italy, Spain and the United States were the sources of the convalescent and acute COVID-19 samples. T cells, B-cell-depleted T cells, or PBMCs supplied cDNA or gDNA.

The CDR3 sequence is 13 residues long. V lost 4 bases, J lost 1 base, and 1 base stayed unmatched. CDR1 and CDR2 from the germline V gene are SGHNT and YYREEE (reference sequence). Sequencing was performed with immunoSEQ multiplex PCR; in TCRdb, only in-frame clones are kept and a portion is missing. This sample has 100,000 to 150,000 clones, with less than 85% found just once. As concerns this clone: The sample carries other DNA sequences with the same CDR3.

The sample was peripheral blood. This sequence was found in a woman older than 75 with acute or convalescent COVID-19. The chain couples TRBV5-4 to TRBJ2-5; 7 bases line up with TRBD1. In DNA, the CDR3 is TGTGCCAGCAGCGGGGACAGCCAAGAGACCCAGTACTTC. This sequence encodes CASSGDSQETQYF.